This T cell receptor (beta chain) originates from a study of identical twins. Via MiXCR, TCRdb re-called the 5' RACE reads, giving one row per CDR3 protein. The sample lists around 690,000 distinct CDR3 sequences, 21% occurring once. This clonotype was seen a few times. The CDR3 loop spans 18 amino acids. Trimming shortened V by 1 base and J by 0 bases, and 22 bases separated the two germline ends. The germline V gene has CDR1 DFQATT and CDR2 SNEGSKA (reference sequence). The same sample was also studied in work on T cells expressing NK-cell markers. That work contributes: Of eight sequenced donors, seven were HCMV-seropositive and one HCMV-seronegative.

The material sequenced was PBMCs. The rearrangement links TRBV20-1 to TRBJ2-7, with D possibly TRBD2 on 6 matching bases. The sequence came from a woman aged 18-35 years in good health. This CDR3 is CSARGLPSLAGTSYEQYF. The CDR3 DNA sequence: TGCAGTGCTAGAGGACTGCCCTCACTAGCCGGTACCTCCTACGAGCAGTACTTC.